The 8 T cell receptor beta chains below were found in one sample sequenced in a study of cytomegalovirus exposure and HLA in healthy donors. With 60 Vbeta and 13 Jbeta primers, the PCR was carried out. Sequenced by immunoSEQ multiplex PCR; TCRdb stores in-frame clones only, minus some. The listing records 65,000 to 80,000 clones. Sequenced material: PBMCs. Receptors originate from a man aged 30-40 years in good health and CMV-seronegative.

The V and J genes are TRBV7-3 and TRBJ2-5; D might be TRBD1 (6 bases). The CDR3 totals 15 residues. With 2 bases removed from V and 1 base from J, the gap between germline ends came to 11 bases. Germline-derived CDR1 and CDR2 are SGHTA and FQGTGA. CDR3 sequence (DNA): TGTGCCAGCAGCTTATATGGGGGCGGCCAAGAGACCCAGTACTTC. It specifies CASSLYGGGQETQYF.

The CDR3 is CASSPGGEGEKLFF. CDR3 nucleotide sequence: TGTGCCAGCAGCCCCGGAGGGGAAGGGGAAAAACTGTTTTTT. The chain carries TRBV7-9 and TRBJ1-4, with D possibly matching TRBD1 (5 bases). V shed 5 bases and J shed 8 bases, with 15 bases lying between them. Looked up from germline, CDR1 is SEHNR and CDR2 is FQNEAQ (reference sequence). This CDR3 region has 14 residues.

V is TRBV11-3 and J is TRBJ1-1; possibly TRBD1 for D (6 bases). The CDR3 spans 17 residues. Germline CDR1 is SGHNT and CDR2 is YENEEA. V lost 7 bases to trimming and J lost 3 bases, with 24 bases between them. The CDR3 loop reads CASTPRPIDRRYTEAFF. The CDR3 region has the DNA TGTGCCAGCACCCCCCGACCGATAGACAGGCGGTACACTGAAGCTTTCTTT.

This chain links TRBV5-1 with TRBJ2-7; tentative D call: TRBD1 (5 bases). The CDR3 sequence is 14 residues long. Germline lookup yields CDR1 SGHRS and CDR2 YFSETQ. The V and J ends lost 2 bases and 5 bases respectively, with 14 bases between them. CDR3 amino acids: CASSLPAGSNEQYF. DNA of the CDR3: TGCGCCAGCAGCTTACCGGCAGGGTCGAACGAGCAGTACTTC. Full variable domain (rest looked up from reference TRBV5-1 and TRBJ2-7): KAGVTQTPRYLIKTRGQQVTLSCSPISGHRSVSWYQQTPGQGLQFLFEYFSETQRNKGNFPGRFSGRQFSNSRSEMNVSTLELGDSALYLCASSLPAGSNEQYFGPGTRLTVT.

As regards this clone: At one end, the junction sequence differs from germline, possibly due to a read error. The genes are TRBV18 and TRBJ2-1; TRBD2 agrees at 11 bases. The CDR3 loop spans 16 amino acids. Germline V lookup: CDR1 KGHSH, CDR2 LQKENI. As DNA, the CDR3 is TGTGCCGGCTCGGGCGGGACTAGCGGTCGCTACAATGAGCAGTTCTTC. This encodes CAGSGGTSGRYNEQFF.

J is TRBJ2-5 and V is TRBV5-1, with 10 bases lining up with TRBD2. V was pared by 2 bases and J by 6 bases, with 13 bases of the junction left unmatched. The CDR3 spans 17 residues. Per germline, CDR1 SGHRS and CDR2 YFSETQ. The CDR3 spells CASSFSPAGGLGKTQYF. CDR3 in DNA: TGCGCCAGCAGCTTTTCTCCAGCGGGGGGGCTGGGAAAGACCCAGTACTTC.

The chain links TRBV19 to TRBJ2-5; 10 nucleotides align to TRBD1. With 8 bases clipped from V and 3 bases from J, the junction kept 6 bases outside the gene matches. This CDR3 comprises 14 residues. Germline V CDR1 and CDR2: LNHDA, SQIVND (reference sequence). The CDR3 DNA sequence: TGTGCCAGTGTCGACAGGGGGCGCGAAGAGACCCAGTACTTC. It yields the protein CASVDRGREETQYF.

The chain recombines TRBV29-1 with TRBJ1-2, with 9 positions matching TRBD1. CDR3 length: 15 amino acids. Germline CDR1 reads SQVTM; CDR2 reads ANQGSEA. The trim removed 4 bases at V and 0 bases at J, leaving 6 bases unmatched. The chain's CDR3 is CSVGDRDLPNYGYTF. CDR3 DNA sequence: TGCAGCGTTGGGGACAGGGATCTCCCTAACTATGGCTACACCTTC.